This T cell receptor (beta chain) comes out of a study of identical twins. One entry per CDR3 protein results from TCRdb running MiXCR on the 5' RACE reads. The sample holds about 700,000 distinct CDR3 sequences, 8.5% to 9% seen once. Trimming left V 6 bases short and J 5 bases short, with 10 bases between. Germline V gene sequence: CDR1 SGHTA, CDR2 FQGNSA. There are 13 residues in the CDR3. A further study also used this sample, focusing on yellow fever vaccine responses in identical twins.

Sequencing was done on a sample of PBMCs. The V and J genes are TRBV7-2 and TRBJ1-4; D may be TRBD1 (6 bases). The source of this sequence is a woman under 30 in good health. The CDR3, as DNA: TGTGCCAGCAGATACAGGGTAAATGAAAAACTGTTTTTT. Its translation is CASRYRVNEKLFF.